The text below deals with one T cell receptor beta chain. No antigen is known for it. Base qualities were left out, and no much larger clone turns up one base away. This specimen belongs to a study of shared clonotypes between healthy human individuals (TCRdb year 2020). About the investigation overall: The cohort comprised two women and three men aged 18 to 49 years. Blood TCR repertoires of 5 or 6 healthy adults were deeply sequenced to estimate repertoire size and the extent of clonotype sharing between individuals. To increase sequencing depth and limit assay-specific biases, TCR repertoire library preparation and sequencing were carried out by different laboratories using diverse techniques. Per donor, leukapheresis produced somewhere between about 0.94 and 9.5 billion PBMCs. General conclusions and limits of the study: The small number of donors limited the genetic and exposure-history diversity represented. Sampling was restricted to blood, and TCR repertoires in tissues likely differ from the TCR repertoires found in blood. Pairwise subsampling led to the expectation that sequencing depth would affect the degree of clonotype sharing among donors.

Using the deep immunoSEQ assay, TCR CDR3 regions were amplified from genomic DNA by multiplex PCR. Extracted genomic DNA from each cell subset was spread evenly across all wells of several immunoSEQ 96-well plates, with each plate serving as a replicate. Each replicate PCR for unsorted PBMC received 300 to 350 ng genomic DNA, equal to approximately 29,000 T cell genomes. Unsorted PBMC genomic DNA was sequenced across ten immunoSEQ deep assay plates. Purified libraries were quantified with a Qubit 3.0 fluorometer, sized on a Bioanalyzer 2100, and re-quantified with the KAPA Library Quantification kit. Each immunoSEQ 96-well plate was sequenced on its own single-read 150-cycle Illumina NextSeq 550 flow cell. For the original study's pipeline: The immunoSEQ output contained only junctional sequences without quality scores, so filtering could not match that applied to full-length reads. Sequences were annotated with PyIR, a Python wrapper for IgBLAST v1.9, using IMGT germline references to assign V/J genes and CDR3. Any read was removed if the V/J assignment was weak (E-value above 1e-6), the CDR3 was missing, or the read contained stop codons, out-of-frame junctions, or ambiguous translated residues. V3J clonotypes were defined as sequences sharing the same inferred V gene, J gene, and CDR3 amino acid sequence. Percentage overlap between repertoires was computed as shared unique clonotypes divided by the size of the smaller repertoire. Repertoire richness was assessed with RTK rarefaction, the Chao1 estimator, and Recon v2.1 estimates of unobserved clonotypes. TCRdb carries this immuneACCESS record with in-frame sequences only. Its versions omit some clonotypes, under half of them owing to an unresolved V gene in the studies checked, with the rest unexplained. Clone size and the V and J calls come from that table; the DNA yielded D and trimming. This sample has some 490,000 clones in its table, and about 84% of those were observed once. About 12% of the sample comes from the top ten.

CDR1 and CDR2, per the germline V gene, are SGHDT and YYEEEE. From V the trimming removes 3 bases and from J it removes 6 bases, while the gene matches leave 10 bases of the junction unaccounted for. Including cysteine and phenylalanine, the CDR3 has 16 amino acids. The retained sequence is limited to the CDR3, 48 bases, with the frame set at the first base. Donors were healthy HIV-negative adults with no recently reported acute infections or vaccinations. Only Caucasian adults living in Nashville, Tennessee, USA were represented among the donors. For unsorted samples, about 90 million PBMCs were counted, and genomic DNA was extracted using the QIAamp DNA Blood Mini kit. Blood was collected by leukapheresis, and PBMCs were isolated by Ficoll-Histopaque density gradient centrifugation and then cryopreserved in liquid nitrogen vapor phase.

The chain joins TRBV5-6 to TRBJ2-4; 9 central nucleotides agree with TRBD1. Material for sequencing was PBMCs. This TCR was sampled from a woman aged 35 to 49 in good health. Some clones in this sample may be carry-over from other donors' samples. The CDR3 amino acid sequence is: CASSYSGTGNRNIQYF. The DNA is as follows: TGTGCCAGCAGCTATTCCGGGACAGGGAATCGAAACATTCAGTACTTC.